The entry below describes one T cell receptor beta chain. This CDR3 region has 15 residues. The V gene lost 2 bases and the J gene lost 6 bases, with 16 bases spanning the gap. The germline gives CDR1 MGHRA, CDR2 YSYEKL. This specimen belongs to a study of blood T cell repertoires in COVID-19. Study overall: The United States, Italy and Spain provided the acute and convalescent COVID-19 samples.

As originally analysed: Reference gene primer amplification in the assay estimated nucleated cell counts. The assay was immunoSEQ multiplex PCR, and TCRdb's table has in-frame clones only and misses some. The DNA gave D and trimming, while V, J and clone size come from that table. The data contain roughly 62,000 clones, roughly 83% of them singletons. Seattle-derived patients entered the study during active infection and were followed longitudinally. The specimen was peripheral blood. This sequence was found in a man under 40 with COVID-19, enrolled during active disease. This chain joins TRBV4-1 and TRBJ1-2, with D possibly matching TRBD1 (6 bases). CDR3 amino acids: CASSQTGSVSDGYTF. The CDR3 DNA reads as TGCGCCAGCAGCCAAACAGGGTCGGTTAGCGATGGCTACACCTTC.